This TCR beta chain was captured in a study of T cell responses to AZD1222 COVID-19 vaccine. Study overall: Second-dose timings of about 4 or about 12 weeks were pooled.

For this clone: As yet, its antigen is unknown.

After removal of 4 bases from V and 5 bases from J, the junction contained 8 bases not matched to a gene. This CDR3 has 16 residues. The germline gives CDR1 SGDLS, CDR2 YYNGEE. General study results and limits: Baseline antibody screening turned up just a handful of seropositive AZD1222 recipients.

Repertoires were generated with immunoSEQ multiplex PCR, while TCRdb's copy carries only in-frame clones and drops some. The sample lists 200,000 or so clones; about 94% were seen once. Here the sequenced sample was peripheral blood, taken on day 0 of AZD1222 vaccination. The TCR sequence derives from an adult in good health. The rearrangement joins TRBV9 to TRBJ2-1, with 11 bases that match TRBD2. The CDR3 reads CASSYGGTSGHNEQFF. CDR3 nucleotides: TGTGCCAGCAGCTATGGGGGGACTAGCGGACACAATGAGCAGTTCTTC.